This T cell receptor beta chain was documented in a study of response to subunit inactivated influenza vaccine. TCRdb re-derived calls from the RT-PCR reads in MiXCR, one entry per CDR3 protein. The table records about 570,000 distinct CDR3 sequences, about 11% of them present only once. This clonotype was picked up many times. CDR1 and CDR2 from the germline V gene are WSHSY and SAAADI. Trimming left V 6 bases short and J 4 bases short, with 15 bases between. The CDR3 totals 15 residues. These same records also appear under a second study, on T cells expressing NK-cell markers. In that study: UMI-tagged 5'RACE template switching yielded the TCR beta cDNA.

The sample here was PBMCs from blood, taken on the day of vaccination. This clonotype was sampled from a man over 45 who received an inactivated influenza vaccine. The chain is built from TRBV10-2 and TRBJ2-2; TRBD1 might be the D (6 bases). The CDR3 DNA follows: TGCGCCAGCAGGGCGACAGGTTCTATCACCGGGGAGCTGTTTTTT. Encoded protein: CASRATGSITGELFF.